This entry describes one T cell receptor beta chain. The time point: baseline pretreatment blood. Treatment defined: 15 Gy SBRT to primary tumor, nephrectomy 4 weeks later. Serial blood draws occurred at baseline and 2 and 4 weeks post-SBRT. The sample is drawn from a study of radiation and T cells in renal cell carcinoma. Measured with immunoSEQ multiplex PCR; TCRdb has only the in-frame clones, and not every one. There are some 100,000 clones in the sample; over 65% occur only once, and around 6.7% lies in the top ten. The germline V gene has CDR1 SNHLY and CDR2 FYNNEI. The CDR3 has 15 residues. Trimming pared 3 bases from V and 1 base from J, leaving 12 bases between.

This clonotype was sampled from a man in his sixties with renal cell carcinoma. This chain connects TRBV2 to TRBJ2-5; D may match TRBD1 or TRBD2 (6 bases each). Sequences were derived from blood, sampled from a patient whose treatment included radiotherapy and nephrectomy. The DNA of the CDR3 is TGTGCCAGCAGTGAGCGGGACACCTTCCAAGAGACCCAGTACTTC. Translated: CASSERDTFQETQYF. Drawing the rest from reference TRBV2 and TRBJ2-5, the complete variable domain is EPEVTQTPSHQVTQMGQEVILRCVPISNHLYFYWYRQILGQKVEFLVSFYNNEISEKSEIFDDQFSVERPDGSNFTLKIRSTKLEDSAMYFCASSERDTFQETQYFGPGTRLLVL.